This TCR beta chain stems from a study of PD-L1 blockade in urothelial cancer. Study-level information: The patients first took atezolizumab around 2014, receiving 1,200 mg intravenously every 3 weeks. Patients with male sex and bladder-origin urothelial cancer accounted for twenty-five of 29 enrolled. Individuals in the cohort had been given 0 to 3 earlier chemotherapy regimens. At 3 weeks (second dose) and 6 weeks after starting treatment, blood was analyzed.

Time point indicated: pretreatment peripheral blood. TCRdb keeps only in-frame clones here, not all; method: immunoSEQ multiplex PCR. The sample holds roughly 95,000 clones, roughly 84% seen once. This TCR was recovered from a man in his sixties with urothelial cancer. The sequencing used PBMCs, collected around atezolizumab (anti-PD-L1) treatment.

The CDR3 DNA reads TGTGCCAGCAGCAAACCCACTAGCGGGAAAGGCTACGAGCAGTACTTC. Residues: CASSKPTSGKGYEQYF. The V gene is TRBV21-1, the J gene TRBJ2-7; TRBD2, the table's D call, was not compared with the DNA. TRBV21-1 is marked as a pseudogene. The CDR3 loop spans 16 amino acids.